These 21 T cell receptor beta chains originate from one sample sequenced in a study of blood T cell dynamics during melanoma immunotherapy. Indicated time point: week 3, after first cycle of checkpoint inhibitor. Clones were sequenced by immunoSEQ multiplex PCR, and TCRdb holds only the in-frame ones, with some missing. The repertoire consists of approximately 28,000 clones, with 75% to 90% occurring once and the leading ten covering 10% to 13%. This material consisted of blood, taken from a patient treated with checkpoint blockade. These receptor sequences come from a human donor with melanoma.

The chain joins TRBV7-2 to TRBJ2-1, with D possibly matching TRBD2 (5 bases). The CDR3 contains 15 residues. Germline CDR1 is SGHTA and CDR2 is FQGNSA. V lost 5 bases and J lost 0, with 11 bases in between. This chain's CDR3 is CASSRSGSSYNEQFF. The CDR3 region has the DNA TGTGCCAGCAGCAGGAGCGGTTCCTCCTACAATGAGCAGTTCTTC. Variable domain in full (rest from reference TRBV7-2 and TRBJ2-1): GAGVSQSPSNKVTEKGKDVELRCDPISGHTALYWYRQSLGQGLEFLIYFQGNSAPDKSGLPSDRFSAERTGGSVSTLTIQRTQQEDSAVYLCASSRSGSSYNEQFFGPGTRLTVL.

This clone was recorded a few times. V and J are TRBV11-2 and TRBJ1-4; no definite D call. The V gene's germline CDR1 is SGHAT and CDR2 FQNNGV. Trimming took off 2 bases at V and 0 bases at J, with 7 bases between the two ends. The CDR3 runs to 15 residues. The CDR3 region has the DNA TGTGCCAGCAGCTTATCGGATGCAACTAATGAAAAACTGTTTTTT. Its translation is CASSLSDATNEKLFF.

This clone came up once. The chain couples TRBV20-1 to TRBJ1-2; 7 bases map to TRBD1. The germline gives CDR1 DFQATT, CDR2 SNEGSKA (reference sequence). The CDR3 contains 11 residues. V lost 7 bases, J lost 8 bases, and 7 bases stayed unmatched. The CDR3, as DNA: TGCAGTGGGGTGGAGACAGGGGGCTACACCTTC. Protein product: CSGVETGGYTF.

The rearrangement joins TRBV30 to TRBJ1-6; TRBD1 agrees at 9 bases. Germline values: CDR1 GTSNPN, CDR2 SVGIG (reference sequence). The CDR3 has 16 residues. With V trimmed by 5 bases and J by 7 bases, 12 bases remained unmatched. For the CDR3, the DNA is TGTGCCTGGCTGGGACAGGGAGTAGGGTTCAATTCACCCCTCCACTTT. Its translation is CAWLGQGVGFNSPLHF.

In this sample, this clone turned up a few times. J is TRBJ2-7 and V is TRBV7-2; 7 bases line up with TRBD1. Germline CDR1 and CDR2: SGHTA and FQGNSA. V gave up 5 bases and J gave up 2 bases; unmatched junction bases: 9. CDR3 length equals 15 residues. CDR3 nucleotides: TGTGCCAGCAGCATAACAGGGGAGAGGGCCTACGAGCAGTACTTC. It is translated as CASSITGERAYEQYF. The full variable domain, rest sourced from reference TRBV7-2 and TRBJ2-7, is GAGVSQSPSNKVTEKGKDVELRCDPISGHTALYWYRQSLGQGLEFLIYFQGNSAPDKSGLPSDRFSAERTGGSVSTLTIQRTQQEDSAVYLCASSITGERAYEQYFGPGTRLTVT.

The gene calls are TRBV25-1 and TRBJ2-7, with D hard to call. Germline CDR1 is MGHDK and CDR2 is SYGVNS. V was clipped by 5 bases and J by 6 bases, with 8 bases between them. This CDR3 is 11 amino acids long. The CDR3 DNA follows: TGTGCCAGCAGTATTTCGGCCGAGCAGTACTTC. This encodes CASSISAEQYF.

The chain joins TRBV4-1 to TRBJ1-3, with D perhaps matching TRBD1 (6 bases). Germline V gives CDR1 MGHRA, CDR2 YSYEKL. V was pared by 0 bases and J by 4 bases, with 13 bases between. This CDR3 has 16 amino acids. The CDR3 DNA follows: TGCGCCAGCAGCCAAGAGGACAGCCGCTTCGGAAACACCATATATTTT. Its translation is CASSQEDSRFGNTIYF.

The CDR3 is CASSERGDEQYF. CDR3 in DNA: TGTGCCAGCAGTGAGAGGGGGGACGAGCAGTACTTC. The chain links TRBV2 to TRBJ2-7, with D perhaps being TRBD1 or TRBD2 (6 bases each). V lost 3 bases, J lost 5 bases, and 8 bases lay in between. CDR1 is SNHLY, CDR2 FYNNEI, per germline. This CDR3 has 12 residues. Variable domain in full (rest from reference TRBV2 and TRBJ2-7): EPEVTQTPSHQVTQMGQEVILRCVPISNHLYFYWYRQILGQKVEFLVSFYNNEISEKSEIFDDQFSVERPDGSNFTLKIRSTKLEDSAMYFCASSERGDEQYFGPGTRLTVT.

The J gene is TRBJ1-1, the V gene TRBV28, with D possibly TRBD1 on 5 matching bases. Germline lookup yields CDR1 MDHEN and CDR2 SYDVKM. The CDR3 runs to 14 residues. V lost 3 bases, J lost 4 bases, and 12 bases lay in between. The CDR3 protein is CASSFSLGRTEAFF. DNA for the CDR3: TGTGCCAGCAGTTTTTCTTTGGGGCGCACTGAAGCTTTCTTT.

The rearrangement uses TRBV11-2 and TRBJ2-4; D gene unclear. V was clipped by 4 bases and J by 3 bases, with 13 bases between them. Germline CDR1 reads SGHAT; CDR2 reads FQNNGV. The CDR3 spans 15 residues. CDR3 nucleotides: TGTGCCAGCAGCTCCCAGTCGGGCATCAAAAACATTCAGTACTTC. It yields the protein CASSSQSGIKNIQYF.

J is TRBJ2-7 and V is TRBV4-1; D is uncertain. This CDR3 comprises 13 residues. Germline-derived CDR1 and CDR2 are MGHRA and YSYEKL. The V gene lost 3 bases and the J gene lost 3 bases, with 9 bases spanning the gap. The DNA for the CDR3 is TGCGCCAGCAGCCAGGAAACAGACTACGAGCAGTACTTC. Translating it yields CASSQETDYEQYF.

Only a few counts were recorded for this clone. The gene calls are TRBV6-6 and TRBJ1-3; TRBD1 agrees at 7 bases. The CDR3 runs to 14 residues. Germline V lookup: CDR1 MNHNY, CDR2 SVGAGI (reference sequence). V was pared by 5 bases and J by 4 bases, with 5 bases of the junction left unmatched. CDR3 sequence reads: CASSKTGLGNTIYF. The CDR3 DNA reads TGTGCCAGCAGTAAGACAGGGTTGGGAAACACCATATATTTT.

There are a few counts of this clone. The chain employs TRBV18 and TRBJ2-7; D may correspond to TRBD1 or TRBD2 (6 bases each). The CDR3 length is 14 residues. The germline gives CDR1 KGHSH, CDR2 LQKENI. V dropped 0 bases and J dropped 5 bases, with 11 bases sitting between them. The CDR3 sequence: CASSPPGGMNEQYF. As DNA, the CDR3 is TGTGCCAGCTCACCACCGGGGGGCATGAACGAGCAGTACTTC.

The chain recombines TRBV11-1 with TRBJ2-5; 7 nucleotides line up with TRBD2. The CDR3 contains 16 residues. Germline loops: CDR1 SGHAT, CDR2 FQDESV (reference sequence). Trimming took 2 bases from V and 3 from J; bases not matched to a gene: 9. Here the CDR3 reads CASSLRMSGAKETQYF. CDR3 DNA: TGTGCCAGCAGCTTAAGGATGAGCGGGGCAAAAGAGACCCAGTACTTC.

The chain carries TRBV27 and TRBJ1-1; maybe TRBD1 (5 bases). V gave up 8 bases and J gave up 6 bases, with 10 bases separating them. This CDR3 contains 11 residues. Looked up from germline, CDR1 is MNHEY and CDR2 is SMNVEV (reference sequence). CDR3 in DNA: TGTGCCAGCGGGGGACTCCCTGAAGCTTTCTTT. Amino acids: CASGGLPEAFF.

The chain combines TRBV2 with TRBJ1-5, with D possibly TRBD1 on 5 matching bases. Per germline, CDR1 SNHLY and CDR2 FYNNEI. V dropped 7 bases and J dropped 5 bases, with 9 bases sitting between them. The CDR3 is 12 amino acids. The CDR3 coding sequence is TGTGCCAGCACGGCGGGGGATCAGCCCCAGCATTTT. Residues: CASTAGDQPQHF.

The V and J genes are TRBV7-2 and TRBJ1-2, with 8 bases matching TRBD1. The germline gives CDR1 SGHTA, CDR2 FQGNSA. Unmatched junction bases numbered 9, after V lost 4 bases and J lost 8 bases. The CDR3 loop spans 14 amino acids. CDR3 loop: CASSSLQGVGGYTF. The CDR3 DNA reads TGTGCCAGCAGCTCATTACAGGGGGTAGGAGGCTACACCTTC.

The rearrangement uses TRBV6-1 and TRBJ1-2; 7 nucleotides match TRBD1. CDR3 length: 15 residues. V shed 7 bases and J 0 bases; nucleotides not matched to a gene: 8. The V gene's germline CDR1 is MNHNS and CDR2 SASEGT. The CDR3 is CASKRDSASNYGYTF. CDR3 nucleotides: TGTGCCAGCAAGAGGGACAGCGCTTCTAACTATGGCTACACCTTC.

The V and J genes are TRBV16 and TRBJ2-3; weak D call: TRBD2 (6 bases). CDR1 and CDR2 from the germline V gene are KGHSY and FQNENV. The germline V and J ends were trimmed by 7 bases and 3 bases, with 20 bases remaining between them. The CDR3 runs to 16 residues. CDR3 sequence: CASKAAGRGSTDTQYF. The CDR3 DNA sequence: TGTGCCAGCAAAGCGGCGGGACGAGGAAGTACAGATACGCAGTATTTT.

V and J are TRBV7-8 and TRBJ2-7; weak D call: TRBD1 (6 bases). V lost 1 base, J lost 2 bases, and 6 bases lay in between. The germline V gene has CDR1 SGHVS and CDR2 FQNEAQ. The length of the CDR3 is 13 residues. For the CDR3, the DNA is TGTGCCAGCAGCTTAGGGGACACCTACGAGCAGTACTTC. It encodes CASSLGDTYEQYF.

This chain uses TRBV7-3 with TRBJ2-2, with D perhaps given as TRBD1 or TRBD2 (6 bases each). Trimming removed 3 bases at V and 2 bases at J, with 13 bases between. The CDR3 runs to 16 residues. Germline CDR1 SGHTA, CDR2 FQGTGA. CDR3: CASSLGGAINTGELFF. The CDR3 coding sequence is TGTGCCAGCAGCTTGGGGGGCGCAATAAACACCGGGGAGCTGTTTTTT.